This T cell receptor (beta chain) was found in a study of cytotoxic CD8 clonotypes in ibrutinib-treated CLL. Assay: immunoSEQ multiplex PCR; the TCRdb copy retains only in-frame clones and omits some. The sample consists of about 97,000 clones, approximately 82% of them appearing once. The germline V gene has CDR1 SGHVS and CDR2 FNYEAQ. With 5 bases clipped from V and 4 bases from J, the junction kept 12 bases outside the gene matches. CDR3 length: 16 amino acids. Sample: PBMCs, taken after 12 months of ibrutinib treatment. V gene TRBV7-6 combines with J gene TRBJ2-7, with 9 bases that match TRBD2. The receptor comes from a human donor with chronic lymphocytic leukemia. The DNA of the CDR3 is TGTGCCAGCAGCCTCGCCCCCGCGGGGGGGAGGTACGAGCAGTACTTC. Translated, it gives CASSLAPAGGRYEQYF.